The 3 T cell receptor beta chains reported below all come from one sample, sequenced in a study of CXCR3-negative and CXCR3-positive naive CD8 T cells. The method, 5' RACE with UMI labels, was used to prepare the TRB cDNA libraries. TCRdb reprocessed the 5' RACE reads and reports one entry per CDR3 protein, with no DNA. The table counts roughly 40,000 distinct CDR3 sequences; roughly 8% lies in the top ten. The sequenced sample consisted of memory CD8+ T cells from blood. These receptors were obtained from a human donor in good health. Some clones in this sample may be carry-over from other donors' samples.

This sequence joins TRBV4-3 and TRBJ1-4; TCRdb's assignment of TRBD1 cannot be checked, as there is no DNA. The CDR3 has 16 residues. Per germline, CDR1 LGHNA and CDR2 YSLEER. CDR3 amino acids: CASSPQTGRGNEKLFF.

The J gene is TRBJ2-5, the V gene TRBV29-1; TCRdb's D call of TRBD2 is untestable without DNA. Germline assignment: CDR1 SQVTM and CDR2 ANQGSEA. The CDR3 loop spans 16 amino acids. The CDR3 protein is CSVALAGGPMRETQYF.

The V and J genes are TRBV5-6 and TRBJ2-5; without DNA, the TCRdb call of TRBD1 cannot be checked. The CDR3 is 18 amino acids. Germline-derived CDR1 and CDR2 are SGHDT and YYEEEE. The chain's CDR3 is CASSLGGIRDTIQETQYF.